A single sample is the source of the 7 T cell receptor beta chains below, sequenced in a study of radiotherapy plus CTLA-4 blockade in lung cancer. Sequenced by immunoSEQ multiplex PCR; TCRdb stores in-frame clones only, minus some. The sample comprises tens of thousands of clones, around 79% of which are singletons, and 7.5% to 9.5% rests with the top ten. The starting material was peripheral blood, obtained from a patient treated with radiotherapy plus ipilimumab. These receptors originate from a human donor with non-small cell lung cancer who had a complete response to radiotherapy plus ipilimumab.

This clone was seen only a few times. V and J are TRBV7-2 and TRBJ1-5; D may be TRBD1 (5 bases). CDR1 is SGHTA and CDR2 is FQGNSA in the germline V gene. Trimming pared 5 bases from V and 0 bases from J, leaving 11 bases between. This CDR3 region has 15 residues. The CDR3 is CASSPTGYSNQPQHF. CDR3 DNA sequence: TGTGCCAGCAGCCCCACAGGATATAGCAATCAGCCCCAGCATTTT.

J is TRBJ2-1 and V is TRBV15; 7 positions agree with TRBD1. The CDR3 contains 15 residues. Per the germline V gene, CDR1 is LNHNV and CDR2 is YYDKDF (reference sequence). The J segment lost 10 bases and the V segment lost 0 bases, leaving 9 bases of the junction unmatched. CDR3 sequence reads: CATSRDPHRGDEQFF. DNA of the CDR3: TGTGCCACCAGCAGAGACCCCCACAGGGGAGACGAGCAGTTCTTC.

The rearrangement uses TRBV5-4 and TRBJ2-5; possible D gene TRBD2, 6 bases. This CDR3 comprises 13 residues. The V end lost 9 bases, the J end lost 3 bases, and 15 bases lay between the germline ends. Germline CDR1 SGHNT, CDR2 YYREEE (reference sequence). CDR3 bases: TGTGCCAACTCTCGGGAGAGGGAAGAGACCCAGTACTTC. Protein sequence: CANSREREETQYF.

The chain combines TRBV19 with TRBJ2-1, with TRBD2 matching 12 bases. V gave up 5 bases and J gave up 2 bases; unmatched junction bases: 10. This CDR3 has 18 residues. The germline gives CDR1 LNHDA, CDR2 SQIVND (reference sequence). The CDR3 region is CASSPILAGGGAYNEQFF. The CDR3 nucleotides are TGTGCCAGTAGTCCAATCCTAGCGGGAGGGGGGGCCTACAATGAGCAGTTCTTC.

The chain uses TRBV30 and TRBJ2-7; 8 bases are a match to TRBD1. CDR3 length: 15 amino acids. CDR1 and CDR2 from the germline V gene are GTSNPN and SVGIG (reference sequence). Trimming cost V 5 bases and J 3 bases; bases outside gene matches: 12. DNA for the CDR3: TGTGCCTGGGGGTATACCGGGACAGGCATCTACGAGCAGTACTTC. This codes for CAWGYTGTGIYEQYF.

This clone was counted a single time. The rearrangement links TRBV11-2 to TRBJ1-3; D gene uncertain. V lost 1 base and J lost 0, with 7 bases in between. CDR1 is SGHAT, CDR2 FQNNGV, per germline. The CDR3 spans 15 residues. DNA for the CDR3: TGTGCCAGCAGCTTAGGGGAGTTCTCTGGAAACACCATATATTTT. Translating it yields CASSLGEFSGNTIYF. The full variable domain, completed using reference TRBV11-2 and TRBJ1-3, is EAGVAQSPRYKIIEKRQSVAFWCNPISGHATLYWYQQILGQGPKLLIQFQNNGVVDDSQLPKDRFSAERLKGVDSTLKIQPAKLEDSAVYLCASSLGEFSGNTIYFGEGSWLTVV.

The CDR3 DNA reads as TGCGCCAGCAGCTTGAGTCGACAGGGCGGAAACACCATATATTTT. Encoded protein: CASSLSRQGGNTIYF. J is TRBJ1-3 and V is TRBV5-1, with 7 bases that match TRBD1. Germline CDR1 SGHRS, CDR2 YFSETQ. The CDR3 spans 15 residues. The V gene end was trimmed by 1 base and the J gene end by 4 bases; junction bases not matched to a gene: 5.